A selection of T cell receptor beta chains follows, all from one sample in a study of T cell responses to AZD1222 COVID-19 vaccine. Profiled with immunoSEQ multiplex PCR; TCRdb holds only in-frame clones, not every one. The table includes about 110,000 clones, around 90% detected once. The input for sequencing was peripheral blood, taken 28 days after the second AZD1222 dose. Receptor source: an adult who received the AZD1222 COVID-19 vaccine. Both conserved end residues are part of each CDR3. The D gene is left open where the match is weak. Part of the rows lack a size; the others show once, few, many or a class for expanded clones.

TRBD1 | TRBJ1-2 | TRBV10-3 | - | CAISASGTVDYGYTF | TGTGCCATCAGTGCCTCCGGGACAGTCGACTATGGCTACACCTTC
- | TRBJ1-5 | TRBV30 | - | CAWSLQGNQPQHF | TGTGCCTGGAGTTTGCAGGGGAATCAGCCCCAGCATTTT
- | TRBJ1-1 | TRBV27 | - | CASFEAEAFF | TGTGCCAGCTTTGAGGCTGAAGCTTTCTTT
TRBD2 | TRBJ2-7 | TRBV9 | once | CASSPRTSVYEQYF | TGTGCCAGCAGCCCGCGGACTAGCGTCTACGAGCAGTACTTC
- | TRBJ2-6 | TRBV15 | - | CATRRVDLFSSGANVLTF | TGTGCCACCAGAAGAGTGGACCTCTTTAGCTCTGGGGCCAACGTCCTGACTTTC
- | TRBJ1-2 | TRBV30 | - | CAWKHLPGGFGYTF | TGTGCCTGGAAACATCTACCTGGGGGCTTCGGCTACACCTTC
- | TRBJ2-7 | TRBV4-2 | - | CASSPAVTREQYF | TGTGCCAGCAGCCCGGCCGTCACGAGGGAGCAGTACTTC
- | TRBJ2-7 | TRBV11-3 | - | CASSLDLRGLQLQYF | TGTGCCAGCAGCTTAGATCTGAGGGGCCTTCAGTTGCAGTACTTC
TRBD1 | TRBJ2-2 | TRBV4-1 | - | CASSRIQGADVTGELFF | TGCGCCAGCAGCCGGATACAGGGGGCGGATGTAACCGGGGAGCTGTTTTTT
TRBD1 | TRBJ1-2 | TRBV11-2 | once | CASSLKPGGLGYGYTF | TGTGCCAGCAGCTTAAAACCAGGGGGCTTGGGCTATGGCTACACCTTC
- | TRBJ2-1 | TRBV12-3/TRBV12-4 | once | CASTRQAGNEQFF | TGTGCCAGCACCCGACAGGCTGGGAATGAGCAGTTCTTC
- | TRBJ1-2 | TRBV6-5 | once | CASSKTANYGYTF | TGTGCCAGCAGCAAGACAGCTAACTATGGCTACACCTTC
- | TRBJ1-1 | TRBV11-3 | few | CASSSPQGWEAFF | TGTGCCAGCAGCTCCCCCCAGGGTTGGGAAGCTTTCTTT
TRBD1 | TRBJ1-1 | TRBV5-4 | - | CASSRIDRGDTEAFF | TGTGCCAGCAGCAGGATAGACAGGGGAGACACTGAAGCTTTCTTT
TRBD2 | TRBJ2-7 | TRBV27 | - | CASSSSRGGRVIHEQYF | TGTGCCAGCAGTTCCTCCCGGGGGGGGAGGGTCATCCACGAGCAGTACTTC
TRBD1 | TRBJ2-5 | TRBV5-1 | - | CASSAGTGLETQYF | TGCGCCAGCAGCGCCGGGACAGGCTTAGAGACCCAGTACTTC
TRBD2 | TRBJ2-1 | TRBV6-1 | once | CASSESGGPYNEQFF | TGTGCCAGCAGTGAAAGCGGGGGGCCCTACAATGAGCAGTTCTTC
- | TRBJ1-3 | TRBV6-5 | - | CASSPDRNSGNTIYF | TGTGCCAGCAGTCCCGACAGGAACTCTGGAAACACCATATATTTT
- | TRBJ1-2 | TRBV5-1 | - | CASSDLETDQIYGYTF | TGCGCCAGCAGCGACCTCGAGACAGACCAGATCTATGGCTACACCTTC
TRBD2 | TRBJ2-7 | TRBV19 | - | CASSMSLAGVYEQYF | TGTGCCAGTAGTATGAGCCTAGCGGGAGTCTACGAGCAGTACTTC
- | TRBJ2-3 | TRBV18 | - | CASSYLSTDTQYF | TGTGCCAGCTCATATTTGAGCACAGATACGCAGTATTTT
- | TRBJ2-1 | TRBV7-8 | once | CASSLPAGYNEQFF | TGTGCCAGCAGCTTACCGGCAGGTTACAATGAGCAGTTCTTC
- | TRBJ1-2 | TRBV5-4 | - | CASSLLLQGSHGYTF | TGTGCCAGCAGCTTGCTCCTACAGGGCTCCCATGGCTACACCTTC
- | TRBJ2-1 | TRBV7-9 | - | CASSLNFGHNEQFF | TGTGCCAGCAGCTTAAACTTCGGGCACAATGAGCAGTTCTTC
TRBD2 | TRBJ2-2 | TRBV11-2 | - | CASSRYTLAGPTGELFF | TGTGCCAGCAGTCGGTATACACTAGCGGGCCCCACCGGGGAGCTGTTTTTT
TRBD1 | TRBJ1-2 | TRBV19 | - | CASTPDRGPNNYGYTF | TGTGCCAGTACCCCGGACAGGGGACCAAATAACTATGGCTACACCTTC
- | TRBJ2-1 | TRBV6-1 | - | CASSEWGGSNIF | TGTGCCAGCAGTGAATGGGGCGGGTCGAACATCTTC
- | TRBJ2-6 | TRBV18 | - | CASSPLGSRGANVLTF | TGTGCCAGCTCACCCTTGGGGAGCCGGGGGGCCAACGTCCTGACTTTC
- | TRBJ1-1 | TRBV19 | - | CATHLGVEAFF | TGTGCCACTCATCTCGGAGTAGAAGCTTTCTTT
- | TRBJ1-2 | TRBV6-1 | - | CASSEGEGWVDGYTF | TGTGCCAGCAGTGAAGGGGAGGGGTGGGTTGATGGCTACACCTTC
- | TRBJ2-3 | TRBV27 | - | CASSYKRPITDTQYF | TGTGCCAGCAGTTATAAACGCCCGATTACAGATACGCAGTATTTT
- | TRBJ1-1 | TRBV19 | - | CASNPGGGRTAEAFF | TGTGCCAGTAACCCGGGGGGGGGTCGAACGGCTGAAGCTTTCTTT
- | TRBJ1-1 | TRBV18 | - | CASSLNGGVGLNTEAFF | TGTGCCAGCTCCCTTAACGGCGGGGTTGGGTTGAACACTGAAGCTTTCTTT
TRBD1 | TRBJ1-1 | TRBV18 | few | CASSPGTGGWLTEAFF | TGTGCCAGCTCACCAGGGACAGGGGGCTGGCTGACTGAAGCTTTCTTT
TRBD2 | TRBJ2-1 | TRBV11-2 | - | CASLSGGLDNEQFF | TGTGCCAGCCTTTCGGGAGGACTAGACAATGAGCAGTTCTTC
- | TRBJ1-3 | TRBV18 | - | CASSPKIPNGNTIYF | TGTGCCAGCTCACCGAAAATACCAAATGGAAACACCATATATTTT
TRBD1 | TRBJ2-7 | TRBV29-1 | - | CSVEGRDSTSYEQYF | TGCAGCGTTGAAGGCCGGGACAGCACCTCCTACGAGCAGTACTTC
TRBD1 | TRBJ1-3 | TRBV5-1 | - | CASSPGTGLVSGNTIYF | TGCGCCAGCAGCCCCGGGACAGGCCTTGTCTCTGGAAACACCATATATTTT
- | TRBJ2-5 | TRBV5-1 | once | CASSLGQQETQYF | TGCGCCAGCAGCTTAGGACAGCAAGAGACCCAGTACTTC
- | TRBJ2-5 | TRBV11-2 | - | CASSLSWGEETQYF | TGTGCCAGCAGCTTAAGTTGGGGCGAAGAGACCCAGTACTTC
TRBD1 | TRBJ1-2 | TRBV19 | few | CASSVAGTGGYGYTF | TGTGCCAGTAGTGTCGCCGGGACAGGGGGCTATGGCTACACCTTC
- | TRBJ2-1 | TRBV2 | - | CASSSRGYNEQFF | TGTGCCAGCAGTTCGAGAGGTTACAATGAGCAGTTCTTC
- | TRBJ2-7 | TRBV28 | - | CASRRGRVSYEQYF | TGTGCCTCGCGACGGGGCAGGGTCTCCTACGAGCAGTACTTC
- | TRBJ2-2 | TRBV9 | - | CASSVRQSPNNAGELFF | TGTGCCAGCAGCGTTCGACAGTCCCCTAACAACGCCGGGGAGCTGTTTTTT
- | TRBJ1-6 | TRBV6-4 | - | CASSAAAGYNSPLHF | TGTGCCAGCAGTGCCGCAGCAGGGTATAATTCACCCCTCCACTTT
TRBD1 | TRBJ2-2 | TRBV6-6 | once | CASSSLTGENTGELFF | TGTGCCAGCAGTTCCTTGACAGGGGAGAACACCGGGGAGCTGTTTTTT
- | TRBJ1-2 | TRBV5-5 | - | CASSLDSSNYGYTF | TGTGCCAGCAGCTTGGACAGCTCTAACTATGGCTACACCTTC
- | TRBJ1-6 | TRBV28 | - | CASSLLSGRDNSPLHF | TGTGCCAGCAGTTTACTCTCGGGCAGGGATAATTCACCCCTCCACTTT
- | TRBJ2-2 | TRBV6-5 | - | CASSYPNTGELFF | TGTGCCAGCAGTTACCCAAACACCGGGGAGCTGTTTTTT
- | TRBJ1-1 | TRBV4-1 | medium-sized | CASSQDFIRIEAFF | TGCGCCAGCAGCCAAGATTTTATTCGAATTGAAGCTTTCTTT
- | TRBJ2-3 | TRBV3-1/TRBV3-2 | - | CASSQVNTDTQYF | TGTGCCAGCAGCCAAGTTAACACAGATACGCAGTATTTT
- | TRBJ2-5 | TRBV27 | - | CASSLLGEQETQYF | TGTGCCAGCAGTTTACTCGGGGAGCAAGAGACCCAGTACTTC
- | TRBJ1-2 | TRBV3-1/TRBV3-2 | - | CASSQVGNSRSGYTF | TGTGCCAGCAGCCAAGTCGGTAACAGTAGGTCTGGCTACACCTTC
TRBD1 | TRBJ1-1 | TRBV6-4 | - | CASSPQGALGTEAFF | TGTGCCAGCAGTCCCCAGGGGGCCCTGGGCACTGAAGCTTTCTTT
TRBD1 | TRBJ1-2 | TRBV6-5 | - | CASRKGDSNYGYTF | TGTGCCAGCAGAAAGGGGGACAGTAACTATGGCTACACCTTC
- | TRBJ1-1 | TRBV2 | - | CASIYNTEAFF | TGTGCCAGCATCTATAACACTGAAGCTTTCTTT
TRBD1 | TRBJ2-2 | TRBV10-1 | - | CASSTLVGQGLGGELFF | TGCGCCAGCAGTACCCTCGTGGGACAGGGGCTTGGCGGGGAGCTGTTTTTT
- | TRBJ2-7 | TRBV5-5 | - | CASSGSQAYEQYF | TGTGCCAGTTCCGGGTCCCAGGCCTACGAGCAGTACTTC